A selection of T cell receptor beta chains follows, all from one sample in a study of T-cell reconstitution after alpha-beta-depleted transplantation in children. In TCRdb, the PCR reads were re-called with MiXCR into one record per CDR3 protein. The sample shows 200,000 to 250,000 distinct CDR3 sequences, about a tenth of them seen only once. Specimen: PBMCs from the stem cell graft donor, collected from the stem cell graft. The receptors stem from a human donor who donated a stem cell graft to a child with acute lymphoblastic leukemia. CDR3s include the opening cysteine and the closing phenylalanine or tryptophan.

TRBJ1-2	TRBV5-5	CASSWDRVEGDGYTF
TRBJ2-7	TRBV30	CAWSVGQLVYEQYF
TRBJ2-6	TRBV6-5	CASSYLGTSGEGGANVLTF
TRBJ2-1	TRBV20-1	CSARDPAGTNNEQFF
TRBJ2-1	TRBV12-5	CASDTARVNEQFF
TRBJ2-3	TRBV7-2	CASSSELAGGPDTQYF
TRBJ2-7	TRBV4-1	CASSQTPTPAGDTYEQYF
TRBJ1-1	TRBV5-6	CASKGTKLNTEAFF
TRBJ1-1	TRBV29-1	CSVGQGARNTEAFF
TRBJ2-7	TRBV5-1	CASSSGLAGGQGEQYF
TRBJ2-7	TRBV7-9	CASSLFSGAAYEQYF
TRBJ1-1	TRBV11-2	CASSLVDTEAFF
TRBJ2-5	TRBV10-3	CAISEQRQETQYF
TRBJ2-2	TRBV11-2	CASSRDNLNTGELFF
TRBJ1-3	TRBV7-2	CASSLASGVGGNTIYF
TRBJ2-7	TRBV20-1	CSARKGTSGVLEQYF
TRBJ2-4	TRBV6-1	CASSEAWLGLRSKNIQYF
TRBJ1-1	TRBV25-1	CASSEQGVMNTEAFF
TRBJ2-1	TRBV10-3	CAISERRDSLYNEQFF
TRBJ2-7	TRBV20-1	CSAIGWDRGNEQYF
TRBJ1-1	TRBV6-6	CASSTGVAEAFF
TRBJ1-5	TRBV6-2/TRBV6-3	CASKQGLKPQHF
TRBJ1-5	TRBV29-1	CSAGGSNQPQHF
TRBJ2-5	TRBV27	CASSTGTSGKETQYF
TRBJ1-2	TRBV10-3	CAISESYGYTF
TRBJ1-1	TRBV5-1	CASSSSPGTGNTEAFF
TRBJ2-3	TRBV10-3	CAIRKLGLGDTQYF
TRBJ1-4	TRBV5-1	CASSSRQATNEKLFF
TRBJ1-4	TRBV7-9	CASSSGQAAGRLFF
TRBJ2-5	TRBV5-1	CASSFSVGSVSLETQYF
TRBJ1-5	TRBV5-1	CASSPTGAGGNQPQHF
TRBJ1-6	TRBV5-1	CASSLDRGANSPLHF
TRBJ1-3	TRBV20-1	CSARDRRGSGNTIYF
TRBJ1-3	TRBV18	CASSPRGVSSGNTIYF
TRBJ1-6	TRBV4-1	CASSQEQRLGSPLHF
TRBJ1-2	TRBV27	CASSLGSGTGGHGYTF
TRBJ2-5	TRBV20-1	CSAGTGLQETQYF
TRBJ1-4	TRBV6-1	CASSPGQSISNEKLFF
TRBJ2-2	TRBV27	CASSLGTAINTGELFF
TRBJ2-7	TRBV29-1	CSVIDRGPFGQYF
TRBJ1-2	TRBV7-2	CASSLARTGGSNGYTF
TRBJ2-1	TRBV10-3	CAIGPGQGASEQFF
TRBJ2-2	TRBV5-1	CASSFPEPKLTGELFF
TRBJ2-1	TRBV4-1	CASSPRDRGFSSYNEQFF
TRBJ1-3	TRBV11-2	CASSLLQGATGNTIYF
TRBJ2-3	TRBV12-3/TRBV12-4	CASSISGGGDTQYF
TRBJ1-4	TRBV10-3	CAISVTGTENEKLFF
TRBJ2-2	TRBV3-1	CASSQGGNTGELFF